A single sample is the source of the 17 T cell receptor beta chains below, sequenced in a study of cytomegalovirus exposure and HLA in healthy donors. The PCR had 60 Vbeta and 13 Jbeta primers. Profiled with immunoSEQ multiplex PCR; TCRdb holds only in-frame clones, not every one. The table includes about 130,000 clones, roughly 68% detected once. Sequencing input: PBMCs. Source of these receptors: a woman aged 45-60 years in good health and CMV-seropositive.

The rearrangement uses TRBV6-6 and TRBJ2-5; the match to TRBD1 covers 10 bases. The CDR3 has 16 residues. Germline assignment: CDR1 MNHNY and CDR2 SVGAGI (reference sequence). With V trimmed by 6 bases and J by 1 base, 8 bases remained unmatched. CDR3 nucleotide sequence: TGTGCCAGCAGATGGCCGGGACAGGGGCTCCAAGAGACCCAGTACTTC. Its translation is CASRWPGQGLQETQYF.

The chain uses TRBV19 and TRBJ1-1, with 7 nucleotides matching TRBD1. The V gene end was trimmed by 5 bases and the J gene end by 5 bases; junction bases not matched to a gene: 2. The CDR3 loop spans 12 amino acids. CDR1 is LNHDA, CDR2 SQIVND, per germline (reference sequence). The CDR3 DNA reads TGTGCCAGTAGTCACAGGGGTACTGAAGCTTTCTTT. Translating gives CASSHRGTEAFF. The full variable domain, completed using reference TRBV19 and TRBJ1-1, is DGGITQSPKYLFRKEGQNVTLSCEQNLNHDAMYWYRQDPGQGLRLIYYSQIVNDFQKGDIAEGYSVSREKKESFPLTVTSAQKNPTAFYLCASSHRGTEAFFGQGTRLTVV.

The chain has TRBV7-9 and TRBJ2-5, with 8 bases lining up with TRBD2. Germline V gene data show CDR1 as SEHNR and CDR2 as FQNEAQ (reference sequence). This CDR3 is built from 11 residues. V lost 8 bases and J lost 5; bases outside the gene matches: 1. The CDR3: CASEREETQYF. CDR3 nucleotide sequence: TGTGCCAGCGAGCGGGAGGAGACCCAGTACTTC.

The CDR3 region has the DNA TGCGCCAGCAGCGCCGGGGGAACTGGAAACACCATATATTTT. Translation: CASSAGGTGNTIYF. The chain is built from TRBV5-1 and TRBJ1-3; the D gene is possibly TRBD1 (5 bases). With 4 bases removed from V and 2 bases from J, the gap between germline ends came to 10 bases. Per germline, CDR1 SGHRS and CDR2 YFSETQ. The CDR3 contains 14 residues.

The chain couples TRBV9 to TRBJ2-4; 9 nucleotides agree with TRBD2. The CDR3 is made up of 15 amino acids. Trimming removed 2 bases from V and 1 base from J; junction bases left unmatched: 1. Germline V gene sequence: CDR1 SGDLS, CDR2 YYNGEE. CDR3 nucleotide sequence: TGTGCCAGCAGCGTCGCGGGGGGGGCCAAAAACATTCAGTACTTC. Its translation: CASSVAGGAKNIQYF.

The chain uses TRBV5-1 and TRBJ2-1; D might be TRBD2 (6 bases). The CDR3 is 15 amino acids. The V gene's germline CDR1 is SGHRS and CDR2 YFSETQ. V shed 2 bases and J shed 5 bases, with 14 bases lying between them. Here the CDR3 DNA reads TGCGCCAGCAGCTTCCAGCCTGCGGGAAACAATGAGCAGTTCTTC. Its translation is CASSFQPAGNNEQFF.

The chain carries TRBV29-1 and TRBJ2-2; weak D call: TRBD1 (5 bases). CDR3 length: 15 amino acids. V gave up 4 bases and J gave up 1 base, with 13 bases separating them. Germline V lookup: CDR1 SQVTM, CDR2 ANQGSEA. The DNA for the CDR3 is TGCAGCGTTGTCGCGCTAGGGGAGAACACCGGGGAGCTGTTTTTT. Amino acids: CSVVALGENTGELFF.

The DNA for the CDR3 is TGCGCCAGCAGCCAAGCCGGGACAGGGAATGAAAAACTGTTTTTT. It yields the protein CASSQAGTGNEKLFF. This rearrangement joins TRBV4-1 to TRBJ1-4; 9 bases line up with TRBD1. The germline V gene encodes CDR1 MGHRA and CDR2 YSYEKL. V lost 1 base and J lost 5; bases outside the gene matches: 2. The CDR3 has 15 residues.

V gene TRBV2 combines with J gene TRBJ2-3, with TRBD2 matching 10 bases. The CDR3 length is 17 residues. Trimming cost V 2 bases and J 2 bases; bases outside gene matches: 7. Germline assignment: CDR1 SNHLY and CDR2 FYNNEI. The CDR3 nucleotides are TGTGCCAGCAGTGAACCGGGTAGCGGGGGGTTCACAGATACGCAGTATTTT. Translated: CASSEPGSGGFTDTQYF.

This clone was picked up a small number of times. The chain has TRBV28 and TRBJ2-7; D is perhaps TRBD2 (6 bases). The V gene's germline CDR1 is MDHEN and CDR2 SYDVKM. This CDR3 is 14 amino acids long. Trimming stripped 5 bases from V and 3 bases from J, with 14 bases between. CDR3 amino acids: CASSPAGSFYEQYF. In DNA form, the CDR3 reads TGTGCCAGCAGTCCCGCGGGATCTTTCTACGAGCAGTACTTC.

The J gene is TRBJ1-5, the V gene TRBV30, with D perhaps matching TRBD1 (5 bases). Germline CDR1 GTSNPN, CDR2 SVGIG (reference sequence). With 1 base removed from V and 1 base from J, the gap between germline ends came to 11 bases. This CDR3 comprises 15 residues. CDR3 amino acids: CAWSGGRASNQPQHF. CDR3 coding DNA: TGTGCCTGGAGTGGGGGCAGGGCCAGCAATCAGCCCCAGCATTTT.

The chain is built from TRBV6-1 and TRBJ1-1; 8 bases map to TRBD1. The CDR3 loop spans 14 amino acids. The V segment lost 6 bases and the J segment 7 bases; nucleotides outside the gene matches: 10. Germline V gene sequence: CDR1 MNHNS, CDR2 SASEGT. The CDR3 sequence is CASSFSGTGDEAFF. Written as DNA, the CDR3 is TGTGCCAGCAGCTTTAGTGGGACAGGAGATGAAGCTTTCTTT.

V gene TRBV6-1 combines with J gene TRBJ2-7; D gene uncertain. The germline V gene encodes CDR1 MNHNS and CDR2 SASEGT. The CDR3 has 10 amino acids. The V end was cut by 7 bases, the J end by 8 bases, with 9 bases between. CDR3 sequence: CASIGGKQYF. CDR3 nucleotides: TGTGCCAGCATCGGCGGTAAGCAGTACTTC.

The chain recombines TRBV20-1 with TRBJ2-7; D is perhaps TRBD2 (6 bases). From germline, CDR1 is DFQATT and CDR2 SNEGSKA (reference sequence). The CDR3 consists of 11 residues. The V end was cut by 5 bases, the J end by 7 bases, with 12 bases between. The CDR3 DNA reads as TGCAGTGCTCCCGACCGGGGGGAGCAGTACTTC. This sequence encodes CSAPDRGEQYF.

The V call is TRBV19, the J call TRBJ1-1; D remains ambiguous. There are 13 residues in the CDR3. Per germline, CDR1 LNHDA and CDR2 SQIVND (reference sequence). V was trimmed by 4 bases and J by 0 bases, leaving 6 bases between them. In DNA, the CDR3 is TGTGCCAGTAGTAGGAGGGTGAACACTGAAGCTTTCTTT. It yields the protein CASSRRVNTEAFF.

J is TRBJ2-5 and V is TRBV5-1; TRBD2 agrees at 8 bases. This CDR3 region has 15 residues. Per the germline V gene, CDR1 is SGHRS and CDR2 is YFSETQ. The junction had 10 bases not matched to a gene; V was cut back by 4 bases and J by 5 bases. The CDR3, as DNA: TGCGCCAGCAGCCGGGGACTAGTAATAGCGGAGACCCAGTACTTC. This encodes CASSRGLVIAETQYF.

The J gene is TRBJ2-7, the V gene TRBV5-1, with TRBD2 as a possible D gene (6 bases). This CDR3 comprises 14 residues. Germline CDR1 SGHRS, CDR2 YFSETQ. V was pared by 0 bases and J by 2 bases, with 9 bases between. Here the CDR3 DNA reads TGCGCCAGCAGCTTGGGCGGGGATACCTACGAGCAGTACTTC. This sequence encodes CASSLGGDTYEQYF.